This is a list of T cell receptor beta chains from one sample in a study of cytotoxic CD8 clonotypes in ibrutinib-treated CLL. This table comes from immunoSEQ multiplex PCR, and its TCRdb copy is limited to in-frame clones, with some not included. Of more than 55,000 clones listed, about 72% are singletons. The source material was PBMCs, sampled after 12 months of ibrutinib treatment. The origin of the receptors is a human donor with chronic lymphocytic leukemia. Each CDR3 is given with its conserved first and last residue. The order of the fields is V gene, clone size, D gene, J gene, CDR3 protein, CDR3 DNA. D genes are given only for firm matches. Clone size is not always given. Where it is, it says once, few, many or a class for expanded clones.

V gene: TRBV2
clone size: few
D gene: -
J gene: TRBJ2-7
CDR3 protein: CASSGDSDGEQYF
CDR3 DNA: TGTGCCAGCAGTGGGGACTCCGACGGCGAGCAGTACTTC

V gene: TRBV6-6
clone size: -
D gene: -
J gene: TRBJ1-4
CDR3 protein: CASSGPGINEKLFF
CDR3 DNA: TGTGCCAGCTCTGGACCGGGCATAAATGAAAAACTGTTTTTT

V gene: TRBV5-1
clone size: -
D gene: -
J gene: TRBJ2-2
CDR3 protein: CASSLEGHLNTGELFF
CDR3 DNA: TGCGCCAGCAGCTTGGAAGGTCACCTGAACACCGGGGAGCTGTTTTTT

V gene: TRBV11-2
clone size: -
D gene: -
J gene: TRBJ2-7
CDR3 protein: CASSLEVSRDIEQYF
CDR3 DNA: TGTGCCAGCAGCTTAGAGGTCTCGCGGGACATCGAGCAGTACTTC

V gene: TRBV29-1
clone size: once
D gene: -
J gene: TRBJ1-5
CDR3 protein: CSAITGRGNQPQHF
CDR3 DNA: TGCAGCGCTATAACAGGGAGAGGCAATCAGCCCCAGCATTTT

V gene: TRBV7-2
clone size: -
D gene: -
J gene: TRBJ2-5
CDR3 protein: CASSLTEGETQYF
CDR3 DNA: TGTGCCAGCAGCTTGACTGAGGGAGAGACCCAGTACTTC

V gene: TRBV28
clone size: -
D gene: -
J gene: TRBJ1-2
CDR3 protein: CATPSGGRYGYTF
CDR3 DNA: TGTGCCACCCCCTCGGGAGGGCGTTATGGCTACACCTTC

V gene: TRBV28
clone size: -
D gene: -
J gene: TRBJ2-2
CDR3 protein: CASSTGLGGTGELFF
CDR3 DNA: TGTGCCAGCAGTACAGGGCTGGGGGGCACCGGGGAGCTGTTTTTT

V gene: TRBV28
clone size: -
D gene: TRBD1
J gene: TRBJ2-6
CDR3 protein: CASTPQGAGANVLTF
CDR3 DNA: TGTGCCAGCACGCCACAGGGGGCTGGGGCCAACGTCCTGACTTTC

V gene: TRBV2
clone size: -
D gene: TRBD2
J gene: TRBJ2-5
CDR3 protein: CASSEGLAGGGETQYF
CDR3 DNA: TGTGCCAGCAGTGAAGGACTAGCGGGAGGGGGAGAGACCCAGTACTTC

V gene: TRBV9
clone size: -
D gene: -
J gene: TRBJ1-1
CDR3 protein: CASSVAPNRGTEAFF
CDR3 DNA: TGTGCCAGCAGCGTAGCTCCAAACCGGGGCACTGAAGCTTTCTTT

V gene: TRBV5-1
clone size: -
D gene: -
J gene: TRBJ1-3
CDR3 protein: CASSLVSMGNSGNTIYF
CDR3 DNA: TGCGCCAGCAGCTTGGTTTCAATGGGAAACTCTGGAAACACCATATATTTT

V gene: TRBV12-5
clone size: -
D gene: TRBD1
J gene: TRBJ1-5
CDR3 protein: CASGTRTGEYQPQHF
CDR3 DNA: TGTGCTAGTGGTACCCGGACAGGGGAATATCAGCCCCAGCATTTT

V gene: TRBV5-1
clone size: -
D gene: TRBD2
J gene: TRBJ2-3
CDR3 protein: CASSWGDGTSGSYTDTQYF
CDR3 DNA: TGCGCCAGCAGCTGGGGAGATGGTACTAGCGGGAGTTACACAGATACGCAGTATTTT

V gene: TRBV18
clone size: -
D gene: -
J gene: TRBJ1-1
CDR3 protein: CASSPGTKNTEAFF
CDR3 DNA: TGTGCCAGCTCACCAGGGACGAAGAACACTGAAGCTTTCTTT

V gene: TRBV18
clone size: -
D gene: TRBD1
J gene: TRBJ2-3
CDR3 protein: CASSRQGLDTQYF
CDR3 DNA: TGTGCCAGCTCACGACAGGGGTTAGATACGCAGTATTTT

V gene: TRBV2
clone size: few
D gene: TRBD1
J gene: TRBJ2-2
CDR3 protein: CASRYDRGNTGELFF
CDR3 DNA: TGTGCCAGCAGATACGACAGGGGCAACACCGGGGAGCTGTTTTTT

V gene: TRBV5-1
clone size: -
D gene: TRBD1
J gene: TRBJ2-7
CDR3 protein: CASSIPDRRYEQYF
CDR3 DNA: TGCGCCAGCAGCATCCCGGACAGGCGGTACGAGCAGTACTTC

V gene: TRBV5-4
clone size: -
D gene: -
J gene: TRBJ2-1
CDR3 protein: CASSLGGSYNEQFF
CDR3 DNA: TGTGCCAGCAGCTTGGGTGGGAGCTACAATGAGCAGTTCTTC

V gene: TRBV9
clone size: -
D gene: TRBD1
J gene: TRBJ2-5
CDR3 protein: CASSVAPGTGQETQYF
CDR3 DNA: TGTGCCAGCAGCGTAGCCCCCGGGACAGGGCAGGAGACCCAGTACTTC

V gene: TRBV15
clone size: few
D gene: -
J gene: TRBJ2-1
CDR3 protein: CATSQRAEQFF
CDR3 DNA: TGTGCCACCAGCCAGCGGGCAGAGCAGTTCTTC

V gene: TRBV5-4
clone size: -
D gene: TRBD1
J gene: TRBJ1-3
CDR3 protein: CASGTDGNTIYF
CDR3 DNA: TGTGCCAGCGGGACAGATGGAAACACCATATATTTT